These 16 T cell receptor beta chains originate from one sample sequenced in a study of a mutant IDH1 vaccine in newly diagnosed glioma. These receptors are not linked to any known antigen. Documented time point: week 11, during vaccination. All doses held 300 ug of mutant IDH1 20-mer peptide, with topical imiquimod. This table comes from immunoSEQ multiplex PCR, and its TCRdb copy is limited to in-frame clones, with some not included. Seen here are around 130,000 clones, about 80% observed once, and the top ten hold 5% to 6%. Sequenced material: PBMCs, taken from a glioma patient whose treatment included an IDH1 peptide vaccine. The receptors derive from a man in his forties with glioma.

This clone came up once. The chain has TRBV18 and TRBJ1-2, with 10 nucleotides matching TRBD1. With 2 bases clipped from V and 7 bases from J, the junction kept 7 bases outside the gene matches. The CDR3 runs to 15 residues. Germline V gene sequence: CDR1 KGHSH, CDR2 LQKENI. In nucleotides, the CDR3 is TGTGCCAGCTCACCAAGAGTGACAGGGGGCGCTGGCTACACCTTC. The encoded protein is CASSPRVTGGAGYTF.

The chain uses TRBV7-2 and TRBJ1-6, with 7 bases fitting TRBD1. Trimming removed 5 bases from V and 6 bases from J; junction bases left unmatched: 10. Per germline, CDR1 SGHTA and CDR2 FQGNSA. The CDR3 extends over 16 amino acids. CDR3 region: CASSLGQSRTNSPLHF. CDR3 bases: TGTGCCAGCAGCCTGGGACAGTCACGGACTAATTCACCCCTCCACTTT.

In this sample, this clone turned up a few times. The rearrangement uses TRBV5-4 and TRBJ2-6; 7 nucleotides match TRBD2. Looked up from germline, CDR1 is SGHNT and CDR2 is YYREEE (reference sequence). The CDR3 is 15 amino acids. The V segment lost 5 bases and the J segment 3 bases; nucleotides outside the gene matches: 5. CDR3 coding DNA: TGTGCCAGCAGATCGGGGGGAGGTGGGGCCAACGTCCTGACTTTC. Its protein product is CASRSGGGGANVLTF.

The V call is TRBV28, the J call TRBJ2-1, with TRBD2 matching 9 bases. The ends lost 7 bases at V and 8 bases at J; junction bases unmatched: 9. This CDR3 spans 14 amino acids. The germline CDR1 and CDR2 sequences are MDHEN and SYDVKM. The CDR3 region is CASILGGRGHEQFF. In nucleotides, the CDR3 is TGTGCCAGCATCCTAGGCGGGAGGGGCCATGAGCAGTTCTTC.

J is TRBJ2-4 and V is TRBV2, with TRBD1 matching 8 bases. This CDR3 spans 19 amino acids. Trimming removed 1 base from V and 0 bases from J; junction bases left unmatched: 11. CDR1 is SNHLY, CDR2 FYNNEI, per germline. Written as DNA, the CDR3 is TGTGCCAGCAGTGAAGTGTGGGGACAGGCTAAGACAGCCAAAAACATTCAGTACTTC. It translates to CASSEVWGQAKTAKNIQYF.

This clone was recorded only once. The chain carries TRBV2 and TRBJ2-3; D may match TRBD1 or TRBD2 (5 bases each). Trimming shortened V by 8 bases and J by 2 bases, and 14 bases separated the two germline ends. In germline, CDR1 is SNHLY, CDR2 FYNNEI. The CDR3 extends over 14 amino acids. The CDR3: CASGGLGATDTQYF. The CDR3 coding sequence is TGTGCCAGCGGGGGTTTGGGAGCCACAGATACGCAGTATTTT.

Comment on this clone: One end of the junction is discordant with germline, which a read error may explain. V and J are TRBV7-7 and TRBJ1-2, with D perhaps TRBD1 (5 bases). CDR1 is SSHAT, CDR2 FNYEAQ, per germline (reference sequence). The CDR3 has 14 amino acids. The CDR3 here is CASSLGTGSKGYTF. The CDR3 DNA is TGTGCTAGCAGCTTAGGAACAGGTTCGAAGGGCTACACCTTC.

The chain carries TRBV5-1 and TRBJ2-3; 7 bases match TRBD1. Germline CDR1 is SGHRS and CDR2 is YFSETQ. The ends lost 3 bases at V and 2 bases at J; junction bases unmatched: 3. This CDR3 comprises 14 residues. This chain's CDR3 is CASSSGQATDTQYF. As DNA, the CDR3 is TGCGCCAGCAGCTCAGGACAGGCCACAGATACGCAGTATTTT.

V usage is TRBV7-2 and J usage is TRBJ2-5; D gene ambiguous. Germline CDR1 and CDR2: SGHTA and FQGNSA. This CDR3 has 13 amino acids. The V end lost 6 bases, the J end lost 1 base, and 9 bases lay between the germline ends. The CDR3 DNA reads as TGTGCCAGCAGGTCCTACCGCCAAGAGACCCAGTACTTC. It translates to CASRSYRQETQYF.

The chain has TRBV7-2 and TRBJ2-1, with TRBD2 matching over 8 bases. Per the germline V gene, CDR1 is SGHTA and CDR2 is FQGNSA. The CDR3 spans 16 residues. The V gene end was trimmed by 7 bases and the J gene end by 2 bases; junction bases not matched to a gene: 10. The CDR3 sequence: CASTREGGAPYNEQFF. CDR3 bases: TGTGCCAGCACCCGGGAGGGGGGGGCCCCCTACAATGAGCAGTTCTTC.

The J gene is TRBJ2-1, the V gene TRBV5-1; D unclear. Trimming shortened V by 0 bases and J by 6 bases, and 16 bases separated the two germline ends. Germline CDR1 is SGHRS and CDR2 is YFSETQ. The CDR3 length is 16 residues. Written as DNA, the CDR3 is TGCGCCAGCAGCTTGGCCTTTCCGTCCGGCGGCAATGAGCAGTTCTTC. Encoded protein: CASSLAFPSGGNEQFF.

The rearrangement joins TRBV19 to TRBJ2-5, with D perhaps matching TRBD1 (6 bases). The CDR3 sequence is 13 residues long. Germline assignment: CDR1 LNHDA and CDR2 SQIVND (reference sequence). V lost 6 bases and J lost 4, with 12 bases in between. CDR3 nucleotide sequence: TGTGCCAGTAGGTCACAGGGTGGAGAGACCCAGTACTTC. This gives the protein CASRSQGGETQYF.

In its sample, this clone was seen a few times. V gene TRBV10-3 combines with J gene TRBJ1-1; TRBD1 aligns across 7 bases. Unmatched junction bases numbered 6, after V lost 2 bases and J lost 0 bases. The CDR3 has 16 residues. CDR1 and CDR2 (germline): ENHRY, SYGVKD. CDR3 in DNA: TGTGCCATCAGTGAGGACAGGGTAACGTTGAACACTGAAGCTTTCTTT. This codes for CAISEDRVTLNTEAFF.

This sequence joins TRBV11-2 and TRBJ2-7; 13 positions match TRBD2. The V segment lost 5 bases and the J segment 5 bases; nucleotides outside the gene matches: 9. The CDR3 is 16 amino acids. Per the germline V gene, CDR1 is SGHAT and CDR2 is FQNNGV. CDR3 sequence: CASSGITGTSGDEQYF. DNA of the CDR3: TGTGCCAGCAGCGGGATTACGGGGACTAGCGGGGACGAGCAGTACTTC.

This chain joins TRBV19 and TRBJ2-7; the D gene is possibly TRBD1 (6 bases). Trimming took off 7 bases at V and 6 bases at J, with 16 bases between the two ends. The CDR3 is 13 amino acids. Germline CDR1 is LNHDA and CDR2 is SQIVND (reference sequence). For the CDR3, the DNA is TGTGCCAGTATCACAGGGCCCGTAGGCGAGCAGTACTTC. Its protein is CASITGPVGEQYF.

The chain couples TRBV7-9 to TRBJ2-3; TRBD2 matches 8 bases. This CDR3 has 15 amino acids. CDR1 is SEHNR, CDR2 FQNEAQ, per germline (reference sequence). With V trimmed by 5 bases and J by 2 bases, 6 bases remained unmatched. DNA for the CDR3: TGTGCCAGCAGCCGCTTAGCGGGACACACAGATACGCAGTATTTT. Amino acids: CASSRLAGHTDTQYF.